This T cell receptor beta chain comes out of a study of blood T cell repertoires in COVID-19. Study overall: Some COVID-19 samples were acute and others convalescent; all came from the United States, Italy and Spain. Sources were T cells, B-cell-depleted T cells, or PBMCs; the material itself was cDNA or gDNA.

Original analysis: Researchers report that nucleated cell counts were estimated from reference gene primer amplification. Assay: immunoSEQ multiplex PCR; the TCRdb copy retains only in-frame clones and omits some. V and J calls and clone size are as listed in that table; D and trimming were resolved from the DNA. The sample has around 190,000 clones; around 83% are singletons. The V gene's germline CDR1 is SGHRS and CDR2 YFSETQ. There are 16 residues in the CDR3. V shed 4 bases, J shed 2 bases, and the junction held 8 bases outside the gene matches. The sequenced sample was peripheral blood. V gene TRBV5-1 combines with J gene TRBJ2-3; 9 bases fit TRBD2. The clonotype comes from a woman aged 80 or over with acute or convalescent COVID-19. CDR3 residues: CASSPSLAGFTDTQYF. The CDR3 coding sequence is TGCGCCAGCAGCCCTTCTCTAGCGGGATTCACAGATACGCAGTATTTT.